The clone carrying this TCR beta chain was observed a handful of times. This sample is drawn from a study of cytomegalovirus exposure and HLA in healthy donors. TCRdb keeps only in-frame clones here, not all; method: immunoSEQ multiplex PCR. The data contain about 150,000 clones, about 88% of them singletons. The source is a woman between 18 and 29 years old in good health and CMV-seropositive. The specimen was PBMCs.

The CDR3 here is CASSHGTSPYNEQFF. The CDR3 coding sequence is TGCGCCAGCAGCCATGGTACTAGCCCCTACAATGAGCAGTTCTTC. This chain connects TRBV4-3 to TRBJ2-1, with a tentative D call TRBD2 (6 bases). The CDR3 runs 15 residues. Trimming took off 3 bases at V and 2 bases at J, with 11 bases between the two ends. Looked up from germline, CDR1 is LGHNA and CDR2 is YSLEER.